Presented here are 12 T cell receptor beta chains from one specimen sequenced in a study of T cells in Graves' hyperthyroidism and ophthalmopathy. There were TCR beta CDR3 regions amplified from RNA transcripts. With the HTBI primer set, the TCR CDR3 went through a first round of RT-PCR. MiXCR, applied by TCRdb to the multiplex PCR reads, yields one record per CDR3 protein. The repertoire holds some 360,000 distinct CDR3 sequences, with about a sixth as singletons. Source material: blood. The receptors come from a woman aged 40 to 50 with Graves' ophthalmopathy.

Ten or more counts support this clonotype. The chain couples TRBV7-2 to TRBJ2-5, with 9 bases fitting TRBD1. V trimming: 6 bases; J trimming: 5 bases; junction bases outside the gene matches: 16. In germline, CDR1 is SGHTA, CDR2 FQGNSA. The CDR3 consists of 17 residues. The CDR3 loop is CASSPDGTGNMGETQYF. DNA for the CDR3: TGTGCCAGCAGTCCTGACGGGACAGGGAACATGGGGGAGACCCAGTACTTC.

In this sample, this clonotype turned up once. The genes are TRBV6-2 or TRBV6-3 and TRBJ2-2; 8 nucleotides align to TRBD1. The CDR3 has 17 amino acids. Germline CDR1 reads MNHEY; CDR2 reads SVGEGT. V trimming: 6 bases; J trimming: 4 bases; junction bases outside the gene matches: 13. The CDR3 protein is CASSVLPDRVVTGELFF. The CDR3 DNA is TGTGCCAGCAGCGTCCTCCCGGACAGGGTGGTCACCGGGGAGCTGTTTTTT.

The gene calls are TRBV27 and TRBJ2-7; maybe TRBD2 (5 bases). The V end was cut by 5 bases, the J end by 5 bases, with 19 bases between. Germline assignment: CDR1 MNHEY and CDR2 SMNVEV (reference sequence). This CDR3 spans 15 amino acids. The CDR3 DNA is TGTGCCAGCAGTCCCCGAGTTTTAGCGCCTAACGAGCAGTACTTC. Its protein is CASSPRVLAPNEQYF.

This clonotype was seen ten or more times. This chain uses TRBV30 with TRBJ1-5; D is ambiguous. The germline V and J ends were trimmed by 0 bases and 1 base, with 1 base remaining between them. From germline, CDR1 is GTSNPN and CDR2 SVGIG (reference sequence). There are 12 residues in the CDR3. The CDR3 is CAWSVSNQPQHF. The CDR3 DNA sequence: TGTGCCTGGAGTGTGAGCAATCAGCCCCAGCATTTT.

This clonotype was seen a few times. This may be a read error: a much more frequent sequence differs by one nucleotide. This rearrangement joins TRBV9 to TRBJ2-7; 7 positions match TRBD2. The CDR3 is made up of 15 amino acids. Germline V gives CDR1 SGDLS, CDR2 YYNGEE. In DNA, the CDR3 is TGTGTCAGCAGCGTAGCGCGGGAGAGCTCCTACGAGCAGTACTTC. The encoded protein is CVSSVARESSYEQYF. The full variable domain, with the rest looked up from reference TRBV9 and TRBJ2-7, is DSGVTQTPKHLITATGQRVTLRCSPRSGDLSVYWYQQSLDQGLQFLIQYYNGEERAKGNILERFSAQQFPDLHSELNLSSLELGDSALYFCVSSVARESSYEQYFGPGTRLTVT.

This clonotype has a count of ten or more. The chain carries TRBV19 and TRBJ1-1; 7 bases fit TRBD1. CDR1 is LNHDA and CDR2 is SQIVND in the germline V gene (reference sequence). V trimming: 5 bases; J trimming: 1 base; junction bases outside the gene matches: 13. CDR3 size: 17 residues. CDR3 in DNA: TGTGCCAGTAGTGCCAACCGGGACAGAGTTTCGAACACTGAAGCTTTCTTT. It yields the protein CASSANRDRVSNTEAFF.

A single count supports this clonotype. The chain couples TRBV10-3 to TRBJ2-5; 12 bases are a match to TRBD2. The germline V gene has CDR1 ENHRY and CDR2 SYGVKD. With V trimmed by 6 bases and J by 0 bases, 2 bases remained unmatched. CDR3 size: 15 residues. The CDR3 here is CAISSSGGDQETQYF. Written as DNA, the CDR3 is TGTGCCATCAGCTCTAGCGGGGGGGACCAAGAGACCCAGTACTTC.

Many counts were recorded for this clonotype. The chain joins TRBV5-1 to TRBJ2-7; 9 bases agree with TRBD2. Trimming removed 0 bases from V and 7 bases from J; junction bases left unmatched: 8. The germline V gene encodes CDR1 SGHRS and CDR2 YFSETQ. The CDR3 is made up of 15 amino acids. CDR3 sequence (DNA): TGCGCCAGCAGCTTGGAAGCGGGAGGTAGGCGGGAGCAGTACTTC. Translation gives CASSLEAGGRREQYF.

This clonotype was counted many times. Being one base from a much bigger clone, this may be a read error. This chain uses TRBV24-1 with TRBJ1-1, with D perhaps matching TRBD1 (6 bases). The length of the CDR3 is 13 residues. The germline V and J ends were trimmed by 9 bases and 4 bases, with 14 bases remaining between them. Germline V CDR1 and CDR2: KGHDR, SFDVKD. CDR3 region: CATVGHLGTEAFF. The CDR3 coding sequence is TGTGCCACCGTGGGACACCTCGGCACTGAAGCTTTCTTT.

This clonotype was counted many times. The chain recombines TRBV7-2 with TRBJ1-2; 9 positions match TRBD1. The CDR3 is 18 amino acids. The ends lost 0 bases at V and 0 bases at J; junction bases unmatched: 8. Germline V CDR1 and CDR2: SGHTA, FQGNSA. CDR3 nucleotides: TGTGCCAGCAGCTTAGCCCTGACAGGGGACAGGGCTAACTATGGCTACACCTTC. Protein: CASSLALTGDRANYGYTF.

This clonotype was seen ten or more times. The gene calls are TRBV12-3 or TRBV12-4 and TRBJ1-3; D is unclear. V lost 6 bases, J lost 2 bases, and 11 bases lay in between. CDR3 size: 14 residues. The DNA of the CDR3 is TGTGCCAGCAGCAAGAGGATCGCTGGAAACACCATATATTTT. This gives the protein CASSKRIAGNTIYF.

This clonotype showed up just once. The chain's CDR3 is CAISAFDEQYF. CDR3 in DNA: TGTGCCATCAGTGCGTTCGACGAGCAGTACTTC. V usage is TRBV10-3 and J usage is TRBJ2-7; no firm D call. The V end was cut by 4 bases, the J end by 5 bases, with 6 bases between. This CDR3 is 11 amino acids long. Germline V gene data show CDR1 as ENHRY and CDR2 as SYGVKD.